The TCR beta chain described here comes from a study of blood T cell repertoires in COVID-19. The repertoire was sequenced with immunoSEQ multiplex PCR; TCRdb's copy has only in-frame clones and lacks some. Of 90,000 to 130,000 clones listed, around nine tenths are singletons. Germline CDR1 and CDR2: MNHEY and SMNVEV (reference sequence). Between the trimmed V and J ends, which lost 3 bases and 8 bases, there was a span of 10 bases. The CDR3 covers 12 residues. The clonotype comes from a human donor in a cohort sampled during active COVID-19. The chain has TRBV27 and TRBJ1-1; D possibly corresponds to TRBD1 (6 bases). Sequencing was carried out using peripheral blood. The CDR3 DNA reads as TGTGCCAGCAGTTTGGCGACAGGAGAAGCTTTCTTT. Translated: CASSLATGEAFF.